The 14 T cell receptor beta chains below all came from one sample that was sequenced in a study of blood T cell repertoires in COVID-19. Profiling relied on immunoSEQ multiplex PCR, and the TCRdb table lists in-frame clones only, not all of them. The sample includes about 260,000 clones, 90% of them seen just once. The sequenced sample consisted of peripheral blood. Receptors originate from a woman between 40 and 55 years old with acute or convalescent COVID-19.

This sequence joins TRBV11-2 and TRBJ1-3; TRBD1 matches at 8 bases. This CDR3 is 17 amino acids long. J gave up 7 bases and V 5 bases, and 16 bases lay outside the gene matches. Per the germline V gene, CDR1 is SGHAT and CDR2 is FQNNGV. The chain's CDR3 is CASSPGVRTGCINTIYF. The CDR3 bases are TGTGCCAGCAGCCCAGGGGTGAGGACAGGGTGTATTAACACCATATATTTT.

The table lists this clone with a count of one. Written as DNA, the CDR3 is TGTGCCAGCAGTGACGGGTACACCGGGGAGCTGTTTTTT. This sequence encodes CASSDGYTGELFF. The V gene is TRBV2, the J gene TRBJ2-2; D is undetermined. This CDR3 spans 13 amino acids. Germline V lookup: CDR1 SNHLY, CDR2 FYNNEI. Trimming removed 3 bases at V and 3 bases at J, with 5 bases between.

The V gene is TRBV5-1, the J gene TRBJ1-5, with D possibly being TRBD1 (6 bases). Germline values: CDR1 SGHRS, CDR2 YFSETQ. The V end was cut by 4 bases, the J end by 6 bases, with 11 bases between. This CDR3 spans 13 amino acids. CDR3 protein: CASSKGGGQPQHF. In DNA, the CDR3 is TGCGCCAGCAGCAAAGGGGGTGGTCAGCCCCAGCATTTT.

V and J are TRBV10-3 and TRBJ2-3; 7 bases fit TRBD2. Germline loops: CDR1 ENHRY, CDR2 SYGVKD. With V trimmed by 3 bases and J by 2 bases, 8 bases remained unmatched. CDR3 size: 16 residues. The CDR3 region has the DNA TGTGCCATCAGTGACCCACTCACTAGCGACACAGATACGCAGTATTTT. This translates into CAISDPLTSDTDTQYF.

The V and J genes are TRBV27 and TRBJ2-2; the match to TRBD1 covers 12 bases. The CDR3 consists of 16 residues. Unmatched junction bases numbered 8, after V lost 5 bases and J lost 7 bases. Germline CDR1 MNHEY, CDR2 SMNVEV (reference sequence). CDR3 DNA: TGTGCCAGCAGTGCACGGGACAGGGGGCGTGTCGGGGAGCTGTTTTTT. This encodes CASSARDRGRVGELFF.

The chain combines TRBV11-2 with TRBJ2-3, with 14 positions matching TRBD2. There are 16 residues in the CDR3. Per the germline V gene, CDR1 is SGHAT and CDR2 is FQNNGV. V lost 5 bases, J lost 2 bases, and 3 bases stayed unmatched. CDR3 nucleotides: TGTGCCAGCAGCCGGACTAGCGGGGGGTACACAGATACGCAGTATTTT. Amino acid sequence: CASSRTSGGYTDTQYF.

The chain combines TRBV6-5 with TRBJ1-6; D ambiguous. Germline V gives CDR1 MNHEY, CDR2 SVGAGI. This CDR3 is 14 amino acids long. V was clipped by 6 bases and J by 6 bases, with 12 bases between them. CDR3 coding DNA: TGTGCCAGCAGACATGACAACACTAATTCACCCCTCCACTTT. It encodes CASRHDNTNSPLHF.

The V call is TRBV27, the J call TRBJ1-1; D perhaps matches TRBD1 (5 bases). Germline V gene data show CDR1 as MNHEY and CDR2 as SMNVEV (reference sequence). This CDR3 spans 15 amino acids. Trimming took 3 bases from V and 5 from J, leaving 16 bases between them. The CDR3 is CASSFFGGGGTEAFF. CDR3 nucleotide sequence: TGTGCCAGCAGTTTTTTCGGGGGTGGGGGAACTGAAGCTTTCTTT.

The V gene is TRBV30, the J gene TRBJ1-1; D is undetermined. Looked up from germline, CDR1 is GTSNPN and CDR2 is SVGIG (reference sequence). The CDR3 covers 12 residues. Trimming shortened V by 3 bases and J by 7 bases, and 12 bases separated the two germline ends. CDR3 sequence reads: CAWRRAPIEAFF. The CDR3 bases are TGTGCCTGGAGGAGGGCCCCTATTGAAGCTTTCTTT.

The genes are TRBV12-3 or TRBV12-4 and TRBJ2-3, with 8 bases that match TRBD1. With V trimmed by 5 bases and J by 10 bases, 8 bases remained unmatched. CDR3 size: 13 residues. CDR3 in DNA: TGTGCCAGCAGTCTGATGACAGGGGCTGCGCAGTATTTT. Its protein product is CASSLMTGAAQYF.

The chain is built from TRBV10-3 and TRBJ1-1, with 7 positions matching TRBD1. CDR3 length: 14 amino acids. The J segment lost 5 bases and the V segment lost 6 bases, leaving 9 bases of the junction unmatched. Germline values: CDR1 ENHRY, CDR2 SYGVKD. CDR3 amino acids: CAISSTGSATEAFF. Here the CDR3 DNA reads TGTGCCATCAGCTCGACAGGGTCCGCGACTGAAGCTTTCTTT.

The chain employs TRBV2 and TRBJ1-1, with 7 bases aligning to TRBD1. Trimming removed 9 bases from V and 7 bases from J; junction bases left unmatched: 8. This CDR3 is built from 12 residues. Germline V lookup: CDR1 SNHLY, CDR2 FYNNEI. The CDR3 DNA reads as TGTGCCAGTAGGTGGACAGGCCTTGAAGCTTTCTTT. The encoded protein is CASRWTGLEAFF. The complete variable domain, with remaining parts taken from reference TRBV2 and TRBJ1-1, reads EPEVTQTPSHQVTQMGQEVILRCVPISNHLYFYWYRQILGQKVEFLVSFYNNEISEKSEIFDDQFSVERPDGSNFTLKIRSTKLEDSAMYFCASRWTGLEAFFGQGTRLTVV.

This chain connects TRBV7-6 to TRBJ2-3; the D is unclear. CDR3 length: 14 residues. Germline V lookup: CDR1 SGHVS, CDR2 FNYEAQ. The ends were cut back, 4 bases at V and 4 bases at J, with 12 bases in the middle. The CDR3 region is CASSSTLSADTQYF. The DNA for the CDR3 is TGTGCCAGCAGCTCAACTCTGAGCGCAGATACGCAGTATTTT.

CDR3 bases: TGCGCCAGCAGTTTACAGGACCCTTCAACTAATGAAAAACTGTTTTTT. Translation gives CASSLQDPSTNEKLFF. The V and J genes are TRBV5-1 and TRBJ1-4; the D gene is possibly TRBD1 (5 bases). This CDR3 is 16 amino acids long. Germline CDR1 reads SGHRS; CDR2 reads YFSETQ. The V end was cut by 5 bases, the J end by 0 bases, with 14 bases between.